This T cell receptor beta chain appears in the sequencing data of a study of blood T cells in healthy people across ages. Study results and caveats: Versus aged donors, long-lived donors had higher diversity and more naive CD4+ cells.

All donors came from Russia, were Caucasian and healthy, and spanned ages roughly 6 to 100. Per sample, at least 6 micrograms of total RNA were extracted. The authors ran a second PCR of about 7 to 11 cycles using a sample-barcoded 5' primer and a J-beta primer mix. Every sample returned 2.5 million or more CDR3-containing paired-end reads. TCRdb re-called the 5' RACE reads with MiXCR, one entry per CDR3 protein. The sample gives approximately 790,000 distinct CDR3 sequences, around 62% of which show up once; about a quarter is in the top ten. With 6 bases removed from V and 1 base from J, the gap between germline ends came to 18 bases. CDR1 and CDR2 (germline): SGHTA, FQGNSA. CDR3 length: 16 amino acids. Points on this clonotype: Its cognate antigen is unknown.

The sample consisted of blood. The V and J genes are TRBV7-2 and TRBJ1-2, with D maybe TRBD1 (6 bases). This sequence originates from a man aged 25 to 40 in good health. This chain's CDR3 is CASSHSQGTNNYGYTF. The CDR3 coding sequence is TGTGCCAGCAGTCATAGCCAGGGGACGAATAACTATGGCTACACCTTC.